Each of the 29 T cell receptor beta chains below was sequenced from the same sample in a study of cytomegalovirus exposure and HLA in healthy donors (dated by TCRdb to between 2016 and 2019). The library was produced with the immunoSEQ multiplex PCR assay. A mixture of 60 forward primers for TCR Vbeta segments and 13 reverse primers for TCR Jbeta segments was used in the multiplex PCR. The table was pulled from immuneACCESS by TCRdb, which kept in-frame rearrangements only. Such tables lose some clones; where checked, under half of the loss comes from unresolved V genes, and the rest has no known cause. The sample table records 190,000 or so clones. In total, the top ten clones hold roughly 0.74% of the sample. Material for sequencing was PBMCs. These receptors originate from a boy younger than 18 in good health and CMV-seronegative.

The V gene is TRBV7-9, the J gene TRBJ1-2; 7 nucleotides line up with TRBD1. The CDR3 runs to 16 residues. Germline-derived CDR1 and CDR2 are SEHNR and FQNEAQ (reference sequence). The V gene end was trimmed by 5 bases and the J gene end by 4 bases; junction bases not matched to a gene: 13. CDR3 loop: CASSPSTGWYSYGYTF. DNA for the CDR3: TGTGCCAGCAGCCCCTCGACAGGGTGGTATAGCTATGGCTACACCTTC.

To note about this clone: One end of the junction does not line up with germline, which may come from a read error. CDR3 loop: CASSSPYPSPGLLSYAQYF. The CDR3 DNA reads TGCGCCAGCAGCTCGCCGTATCCCTCCCCAGGGCTACTATCCTACGCGCAGTACTTC. The J gene is TRBJ2-7, the V gene TRBV5-1, with a weak D call TRBD1 (5 bases). The V gene's germline CDR1 is SGHRS and CDR2 YFSETQ. The CDR3 runs to 19 residues.

The chain recombines TRBV4-1 with TRBJ2-1; 10 nucleotides match TRBD2. Germline V CDR1 and CDR2: MGHRA, YSYEKL. The CDR3 consists of 16 residues. The trim removed 1 base at V and 8 bases at J, leaving 8 bases unmatched. The CDR3 region has the DNA TGCGCCAGCAGCCAAGGGAGCGGGGGGGCCGTGTATGAGCAGTTCTTC. The encoded protein is CASSQGSGGAVYEQFF.

The genes are TRBV15 and TRBJ1-3, with unresolved D. This CDR3 has 13 amino acids. Trimming left V 8 bases short and J 5 bases short, with 13 bases between. Germline V gene data show CDR1 as LNHNV and CDR2 as YYDKDF (reference sequence). The CDR3 spells CATAEGARNTIYF. CDR3 nucleotides: TGTGCCACCGCCGAGGGTGCGCGAAACACCATATATTTT.

The chain combines TRBV29-1 with TRBJ2-3, with TRBD2 identical over 9 bases. Looked up from germline, CDR1 is SQVTM and CDR2 is ANQGSEA. V dropped 5 bases and J dropped 5; count of bases not matched to a gene: 8. CDR3 size: 14 residues. CDR3 region: CSVYSSGKVDTQYF. CDR3 sequence (DNA): TGCAGCGTTTATTCTAGCGGGAAGGTAGATACGCAGTATTTT.

The CDR3 DNA is TGTGCCAGCGGGGGGTTCTGGGGGGGCACTGAAGCTTTCTTT. It yields the protein CASGGFWGGTEAFF. This chain joins TRBV2 and TRBJ1-1; TRBD1 is a possible D gene (5 bases). Trimming left V 8 bases short and J 4 bases short, with 17 bases between. The germline gives CDR1 SNHLY, CDR2 FYNNEI. The length of the CDR3 is 14 residues.

The chain carries TRBV4-1 and TRBJ1-3, with 7 bases lining up with TRBD1. The length of the CDR3 is 17 residues. Germline V gives CDR1 MGHRA, CDR2 YSYEKL. With V trimmed by 2 bases and J by 4 bases, 11 bases remained unmatched. The chain's CDR3 is CASSQLSQGSWGNTIYF. The CDR3 nucleotides read TGCGCCAGCAGCCAACTTTCACAGGGGTCGTGGGGAAACACCATATATTTT.

V gene TRBV6-6 combines with J gene TRBJ1-2; TRBD1 aligns across 7 bases. This CDR3 comprises 14 residues. V lost 5 bases to trimming and J lost 2 bases; unmatched junction nucleotides: 5. Germline V CDR1 and CDR2: MNHNY, SVGAGI (reference sequence). CDR3 loop: CASSRDSLNYGYTF. The CDR3 DNA reads TGTGCCAGCAGTCGGGACAGCCTGAACTATGGCTACACCTTC.

This chain joins TRBV5-6 and TRBJ2-7; a weak D match, TRBD2 (7 bases). Germline V lookup: CDR1 SGHDT, CDR2 YYEEEE. V lost 6 bases and J 5 bases, leaving 18 bases between the germline ends. The CDR3 loop spans 14 amino acids. CDR3 nucleotides: TGTGCCAGCACTCTGAGGGGGGGCCAGGACGAGCAGTACTTC. Amino acid sequence: CASTLRGGQDEQYF.

V is TRBV7-9 and J is TRBJ1-1; D is ambiguous. The CDR3 extends over 16 amino acids. Germline CDR1 reads SEHNR; CDR2 reads FQNEAQ (reference sequence). Deletions cut 5 bases from V and 3 bases from J, with 19 bases between. The CDR3: CASSPTDYPKDTEAFF. CDR3 bases: TGTGCCAGCAGCCCCACGGACTACCCAAAAGACACTGAAGCTTTCTTT.

CDR3 in DNA: TGCGCCAGCACCGCAGGGCTGAAGCATTTT. This sequence encodes CASTAGLKHF. The chain recombines TRBV10-1 with TRBJ1-5, with a possible D match to TRBD1 (5 bases). Trimming took off 7 bases at V and 14 bases at J, with 12 bases between the two ends. CDR3 length equals 10 residues. From germline, CDR1 is WNHNN and CDR2 SYGVQD (reference sequence).

With regard to this clone: At one boundary the junction diverges from the germline segment, which might be a read error. This chain joins TRBV7-2 and TRBJ1-5, with D possibly matching TRBD1 (5 bases). From germline, CDR1 is SGHTA and CDR2 FQGNSA. The CDR3 consists of 15 residues. The CDR3 sequence: CASTLGADSNQPQHF. CDR3 nucleotides: TGTGCCAGCACCTTAGGGGCCGATAGCAATCAGCCCCAGCATTTT.

The V gene is TRBV15, the J gene TRBJ1-5, with a tentative D call TRBD1 (6 bases). Germline lookup yields CDR1 LNHNV and CDR2 YYDKDF (reference sequence). The CDR3 spans 16 residues. Trimming took 5 bases from V and 0 from J, leaving 14 bases between them. CDR3 protein: CATSSRQVGSNQPQHF. In DNA, the CDR3 is TGTGCCACCAGCTCACGACAGGTCGGTAGCAATCAGCCCCAGCATTTT. Looking up the rest from reference TRBV15 and TRBJ1-5 gives the full variable domain: DAMVIQNPRYQVTQFGKPVTLSCSQTLNHNVMYWYQQKSSQAPKLLFHYYDKDFNNEADTPDNFQSRRPNTSFCFLDIRSPGLGDTAMYLCATSSRQVGSNQPQHFGDGTRLSIL.

This sequence joins TRBV2 and TRBJ2-7; D might be TRBD2 (5 bases). The germline V gene encodes CDR1 SNHLY and CDR2 FYNNEI. V was cut by 8 bases and J by 6 bases, with 17 bases left in between. This CDR3 is 13 amino acids long. The DNA of the CDR3 is TGTGCCAGCTTTCTGAGGGCCTCCATCGAGCAGTACTTC. This translates into CASFLRASIEQYF.

The chain uses TRBV30 and TRBJ2-3, with TRBD1 identical over 8 bases. With 2 bases clipped from V and 2 bases from J, the junction kept 0 bases outside the gene matches. Germline V gene data show CDR1 as GTSNPN and CDR2 as SVGIG (reference sequence). CDR3 length: 13 residues. In nucleotides, the CDR3 is TGTGCCTGGAGTCAGGGGGCCACAGATACGCAGTATTTT. As protein: CAWSQGATDTQYF.

On this clone itself: No conserved phenylalanine or tryptophan is present at the end of the CDR3, so a read error is the likely explanation. The chain employs TRBV5-5 and TRBJ1-5; 7 bases agree with TRBD1. The CDR3 spans 14 residues. The V and J ends lost 5 bases and 3 bases, in that order; junction bases with no gene match: 5. Per the germline V gene, CDR1 is SGHKS and CDR2 is YYEKEE (reference sequence). CDR3 nucleotide sequence: TGTGCCAGCAGTCCTGGACAGGCCAATCAGCCCCAGCATCTT. This encodes CASSPGQANQPQHL.

The V and J genes are TRBV7-8 and TRBJ2-1; tentative D call: TRBD1 (5 bases). The CDR3 spans 15 residues. CDR1 and CDR2 (germline): SGHVS, FQNEAQ. V was shortened by 4 bases and J by 7 bases, with 17 bases between the two germline ends. This chain's CDR3 is CASSSGYQIGNEQFF. CDR3 coding DNA: TGTGCCAGCAGCTCAGGGTACCAAATTGGGAATGAGCAGTTCTTC.

This chain uses TRBV12-5 with TRBJ2-1; the D is unclear. V was pared by 0 bases and J by 0 bases, with 12 bases between. CDR3 length: 17 amino acids. Germline loops: CDR1 LGHNT, CDR2 FRNRAP. The CDR3 protein is CASGLVLLGSSYNEQFF. The CDR3 coding sequence is TGTGCTAGTGGTTTGGTACTGCTAGGCAGCTCCTACAATGAGCAGTTCTTC.

For this clone: The junction does not match germline at one end; this may be a read error. Other DNA sequences in the sample encode the same CDR3. The chain uses TRBV5-4 and TRBJ1-1; tentatively, D is TRBD1 (5 bases). Germline CDR1 and CDR2: SGHNT and YYREEE (reference sequence). There are 15 residues in the CDR3. In DNA form, the CDR3 reads TGTGCCAGCAGCCTTATTTCGGGTCCGGACACTGAAGCCTTCTTT. Translating gives CASSLISGPDTEAFF. The complete variable domain, with remaining parts taken from reference TRBV5-4 and TRBJ1-1, reads ETGVTQSPTHLIKTRGQQVTLRCSSQSGHNTVSWYQQALGQGPQFIFQYYREEENGRGNFPPRFSGLQFPNYSSELNVNALELDDSALYLCASSLISGPDTEAFFGQGTRLTVV.

The chain couples TRBV5-1 to TRBJ1-6; no reliable D call. CDR3 size: 15 residues. V lost 0 bases, J lost 9 bases, and 13 bases lay in between. Germline CDR1 SGHRS, CDR2 YFSETQ. The CDR3 DNA sequence: TGCGCCAGCAGCTTGGCCGAGGAGGTCCCTTCACCCCTCCACTTT. Its protein is CASSLAEEVPSPLHF.

The chain couples TRBV19 to TRBJ2-1; possible D gene TRBD1, 5 bases. CDR1 and CDR2 (germline): LNHDA, SQIVND (reference sequence). This CDR3 is built from 14 residues. V lost 5 bases and J 9 bases, leaving 17 bases between the germline ends. The chain's CDR3 is CASSPGSVISEQFF. The CDR3 coding sequence is TGTGCCAGTAGTCCAGGGTCGGTCATCAGTGAGCAGTTCTTC.

This chain uses TRBV6-5 with TRBJ1-2; no definite D call. The CDR3 is made up of 15 amino acids. From germline, CDR1 is MNHEY and CDR2 SVGAGI. Trimming stripped 4 bases from V and 4 bases from J, with 16 bases between. CDR3 in DNA: TGTGCCAGCAGTTTTAATTTAGGAGGTGGCTATGGCTACACCTTC. This codes for CASSFNLGGGYGYTF.

The CDR3 loop reads CASSCAGTGGEEQYF. The DNA of the CDR3 is TGTGCCAGCAGCTGCGCGGGGACAGGGGGTGAAGAGCAGTACTTC. The chain combines TRBV7-2 with TRBJ2-7; 11 bases agree with TRBD1. This CDR3 region has 15 residues. With V trimmed by 4 bases and J by 7 bases, 9 bases remained unmatched. The germline V gene has CDR1 SGHTA and CDR2 FQGNSA.

The rearrangement joins TRBV6-6 to TRBJ1-4, with 7 bases that match TRBD1. Germline loops: CDR1 MNHNY, CDR2 SVGAGI (reference sequence). V was clipped by 5 bases and J by 3 bases; unmatched bases: 9. The CDR3 is 16 amino acids. CDR3 protein: CASSPTGSMANEKLFF. CDR3 nucleotide sequence: TGTGCCAGCAGTCCGACAGGGAGCATGGCTAATGAAAAACTGTTTTTT.

The V and J genes are TRBV29-1 and TRBJ1-2; no firm D call. V lost 1 base to trimming and J lost 1 base, with 7 bases between them. The CDR3 consists of 13 residues. The V gene's germline CDR1 is SQVTM and CDR2 ANQGSEA. The CDR3 sequence: CSVEGRDNYGYTF. The CDR3 region has the DNA TGCAGCGTTGAAGGGAGGGATAACTATGGCTACACCTTC. The variable domain in full, with the rest retrieved from reference TRBV29-1 and TRBJ1-2, is SAVISQKPSRDICQRGTSLTIQCQVDSQVTMMFWYRQQPGQSLTLIATANQGSEATYESGFVIDKFPISRPNLTFSTLTVSNMSPEDSSIYLCSVEGRDNYGYTFGSGTRLTVV.

In DNA, the CDR3 is TGCGCCAGCAGCCAAAAAGGGAGGGCCATTCACTACACCTTC. Translating gives CASSQKGRAIHYTF. The chain is built from TRBV4-3 and TRBJ1-2; no clear D. The CDR3 spans 14 residues. Trimming pared 2 bases from V and 10 bases from J, leaving 17 bases between. CDR1 and CDR2 (germline): LGHNA, YSLEER.

This chain joins TRBV4-1 and TRBJ2-2; D is unresolved. The V end lost 0 bases, the J end lost 6 bases, and 11 bases lay between the germline ends. The germline V gene has CDR1 MGHRA and CDR2 YSYEKL. The CDR3 has 15 amino acids. The CDR3 DNA follows: TGCGCCAGCAGCCAAGATCGATGGCCGCCCGGGGAGCTGTTTTTT. Translated: CASSQDRWPPGELFF.

This rearrangement joins TRBV15 to TRBJ1-1; 8 bases line up with TRBD1. Germline CDR1 reads LNHNV; CDR2 reads YYDKDF (reference sequence). The CDR3 covers 14 residues. V trimming: 5 bases; J trimming: 0 bases; junction bases outside the gene matches: 2. CDR3 amino acids: CATSPGGMNTEAFF. The CDR3 DNA follows: TGTGCCACCAGCCCAGGGGGCATGAACACTGAAGCTTTCTTT.

This rearrangement joins TRBV6-5 to TRBJ1-1, with D possibly matching TRBD1 (5 bases). CDR1 is MNHEY, CDR2 SVGAGI, per germline. V was clipped by 6 bases and J by 7 bases, with 12 bases between them. The CDR3 has 12 residues. CDR3 region: CASSRGGGEAFF. Here the CDR3 DNA reads TGTGCCAGCAGCCGGGGGGGAGGTGAAGCTTTCTTT.